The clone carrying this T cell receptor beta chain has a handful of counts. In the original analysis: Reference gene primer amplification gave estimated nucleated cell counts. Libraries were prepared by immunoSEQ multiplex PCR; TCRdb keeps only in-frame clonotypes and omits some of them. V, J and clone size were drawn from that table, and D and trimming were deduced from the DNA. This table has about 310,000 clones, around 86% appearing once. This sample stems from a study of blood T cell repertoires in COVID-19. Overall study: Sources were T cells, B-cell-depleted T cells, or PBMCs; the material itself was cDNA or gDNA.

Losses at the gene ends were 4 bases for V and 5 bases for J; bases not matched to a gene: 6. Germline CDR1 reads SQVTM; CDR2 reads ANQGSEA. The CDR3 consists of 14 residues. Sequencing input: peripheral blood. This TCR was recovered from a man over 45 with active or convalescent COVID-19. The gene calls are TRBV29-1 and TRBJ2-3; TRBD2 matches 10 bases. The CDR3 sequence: CSVASGGAIDTQYF. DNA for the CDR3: TGCAGCGTTGCAAGCGGGGGGGCTATAGATACGCAGTATTTT.